One sample yielded the 30 T cell receptor beta chains listed below, sequenced in a study of blood T cell repertoires in COVID-19 (dated by TCRdb to the early 2020s). Libraries were made using the immunoSEQ multiplex PCR assay. The table comes from immuneACCESS by way of TCRdb, which keeps in-frame sequences with V and J called. Part of the clones is missing from these tables; in studies checked, under half for an unresolved V gene and the rest for unknown reasons. The sample table holds 100,000 to 150,000 clones, of which about 80% were seen once. The ten largest account for 35% to 40% of the sample. Source material: peripheral blood. These receptors were taken from a man aged 40-49 years with active or convalescent COVID-19.

V gene TRBV28 combines with J gene TRBJ2-1, with TRBD2 matching over 11 bases. Germline assignment: CDR1 MDHEN and CDR2 SYDVKM. The CDR3 covers 15 residues. The J segment lost 6 bases and the V segment lost 7 bases, leaving 8 bases of the junction unmatched. The CDR3 DNA reads as TGTGCCAGCACCGTAGCGGGGGGGAACGTCAATGAGCAGTTCTTC. Translating gives CASTVAGGNVNEQFF.

CDR3 nucleotides: TGTGCCACCAGTGAGGCAGGTGTTGAAGCTTTCTTT. Translating it yields CATSEAGVEAFF. The chain carries TRBV24-1 and TRBJ1-1; D unclear. Germline loops: CDR1 KGHDR, CDR2 SFDVKD. The CDR3 sequence is 12 residues long. Deletions cut 4 bases from V and 7 bases from J, with 9 bases between.

The chain has TRBV6-5 and TRBJ2-2, with D hard to call. Germline lookup yields CDR1 MNHEY and CDR2 SVGAGI. The CDR3 is 12 amino acids. The V and J ends lost 4 bases and 8 bases respectively, with 8 bases between them. The CDR3 spells CASSSLTGELFF. CDR3 nucleotide sequence: TGTGCCAGCAGTTCCCTGACAGGGGAGCTGTTTTTT.

This clone was picked up a small number of times. The rearrangement links TRBV14 to TRBJ2-7; D is perhaps TRBD1 (5 bases). The length of the CDR3 is 15 residues. The V end was cut by 2 bases, the J end by 0 bases, with 11 bases between. Germline V gene sequence: CDR1 SGHDN, CDR2 FVKESK. This CDR3 reads CASSQQTAGSYEQYF. The DNA of the CDR3 is TGTGCCAGCAGCCAACAGACAGCCGGCTCCTACGAGCAGTACTTC.

This clone was recorded only once. The V gene is TRBV6-2 or TRBV6-3, the J gene TRBJ1-5; D ambiguous. Trimming pared 0 bases from V and 0 bases from J, leaving 6 bases between. The germline V gene has CDR1 MNHEY and CDR2 SVGEGT. The CDR3 sequence is 15 residues long. The CDR3 reads CASSYSAFSNQPQHF. The CDR3 bases are TGTGCCAGCAGTTACTCGGCCTTTAGCAATCAGCCCCAGCATTTT.

V usage is TRBV5-4 and J usage is TRBJ2-5; TRBD1 matches at 9 bases. V lost 4 bases, J lost 4 bases, and 11 bases stayed unmatched. Germline V gives CDR1 SGHNT, CDR2 YYREEE (reference sequence). This CDR3 has 16 amino acids. The chain's CDR3 is CASSLQQGTGRETQYF. The CDR3 bases are TGTGCCAGCAGCCTCCAACAAGGGACAGGGAGAGAGACCCAGTACTTC.

This sequence joins TRBV5-4 and TRBJ1-2, with TRBD1 as a possible D gene (6 bases). V dropped 0 bases and J dropped 8 bases, with 14 bases sitting between them. The CDR3 is 14 residues long. Germline CDR1 and CDR2: SGHNT and YYREEE (reference sequence). In DNA form, the CDR3 reads TGTGCCAGCAGCTTGGACTTCAGGGGCGGCGGCTACACCTTC. Translating gives CASSLDFRGGGYTF.

J is TRBJ2-3 and V is TRBV9, with TRBD2 matching 8 bases. Germline values: CDR1 SGDLS, CDR2 YYNGEE. V gave up 0 bases and J gave up 6 bases; unmatched junction bases: 3. This CDR3 has 14 residues. CDR3 sequence reads: CASSVGGGRDTQYF. CDR3 in DNA: TGTGCCAGCAGCGTAGGCGGGGGGAGGGATACGCAGTATTTT.

The chain carries TRBV5-6 and TRBJ2-7, with a weak D call TRBD2 (5 bases). The CDR3 covers 14 residues. Germline assignment: CDR1 SGHDT and CDR2 YYEEEE. V was cut by 5 bases and J by 2 bases, with 14 bases left in between. This CDR3 is CASSSVGRTYEQYF. CDR3 in DNA: TGTGCCAGCAGTAGCGTTGGGCGTACCTACGAGCAGTACTTC.

The J gene is TRBJ1-3, the V gene TRBV5-1; 7 bases line up with TRBD1. V lost 7 bases and J lost 6; bases outside the gene matches: 7. The germline gives CDR1 SGHRS, CDR2 YFSETQ. This CDR3 contains 13 residues. The CDR3 coding sequence is TGCGCCAGCGGGACAGCCGCTGAAAACACCATATATTTT. As protein: CASGTAAENTIYF.

This clone has only one observation. This chain uses TRBV6-1 with TRBJ1-5, with 9 bases matching TRBD1. The CDR3 length is 16 residues. CDR1 MNHNS and CDR2 SASEGT come from the germline V gene. Trimming removed 0 bases from V and 5 bases from J; junction bases left unmatched: 5. As DNA, the CDR3 is TGTGCCAGCAGTGAAGCGGGGACAGGGCCTCATCAGCCCCAGCATTTT. Its protein is CASSEAGTGPHQPQHF.

The J gene is TRBJ2-2, the V gene TRBV24-1; weak D call: TRBD2 (5 bases). CDR3 size: 14 residues. Germline V gives CDR1 KGHDR, CDR2 SFDVKD. V lost 5 bases to trimming and J lost 5 bases, with 11 bases between them. The CDR3 region is CATSVEWETGELFF. In nucleotides, the CDR3 is TGTGCCACCAGTGTCGAGTGGGAGACCGGGGAGCTGTTTTTT.

The V and J genes are TRBV6-6 and TRBJ1-2, with D perhaps matching TRBD1 (6 bases). V was cut by 7 bases and J by 7 bases, with 22 bases left in between. Germline V gene data show CDR1 as MNHNY and CDR2 as SVGAGI (reference sequence). CDR3 size: 15 residues. CDR3: CASNVAGGRSGGYTF. DNA for the CDR3: TGTGCCAGCAACGTAGCCGGGGGGCGGAGTGGTGGCTACACCTTC.

The chain employs TRBV7-9 and TRBJ1-2, with TRBD1 identical over 7 bases. The germline V gene has CDR1 SEHNR and CDR2 FQNEAQ (reference sequence). This CDR3 contains 11 residues. V lost 11 bases and J lost 4; bases outside the gene matches: 4. CDR3 sequence (DNA): TGTGCCGGGGACAGCTCCTATGGCTACACCTTC. Its translation is CAGDSSYGYTF. The variable domain in full, completed from reference TRBV7-9 and TRBJ1-2, reads DTGVSQNPRHKITKRGQNVTFRCDPISEHNRLYWYRQTLGQGPEFLTYFQNEAQLEKSRLLSDRFSAERPKGSFSTLEIQRTEQGDSAMYLCAGDSSYGYTFGSGTRLTVV.

The J gene is TRBJ2-2, the V gene TRBV6-4, with 8 bases aligning to TRBD1. The V and J ends lost 6 bases and 4 bases, in that order; junction bases with no gene match: 1. Germline CDR1 MRHNA, CDR2 SNTAGT. The CDR3 has 13 amino acids. The CDR3 here is CASRTGGTGELFF. In DNA form, the CDR3 reads TGTGCCAGCAGAACAGGGGGCACCGGGGAGCTGTTTTTT.

The gene calls are TRBV9 and TRBJ2-3, with 7 bases aligning to TRBD2. Germline assignment: CDR1 SGDLS and CDR2 YYNGEE. This CDR3 spans 15 amino acids. The ends lost 4 bases at V and 3 bases at J; junction bases unmatched: 8. CDR3 amino acids: CASSPNRGGTDTQYF. The DNA of the CDR3 is TGTGCCAGCAGCCCAAACCGGGGAGGGACAGATACGCAGTATTTT.

Of note for this clone: Other DNA sequences within the sample encode an identical CDR3. This rearrangement joins TRBV6-2 or TRBV6-3 to TRBJ2-1; 10 positions match TRBD2. The CDR3 consists of 14 residues. J gave up 5 bases and V 6 bases, and 4 bases lay outside the gene matches. Germline values: CDR1 MNHEY, CDR2 SVGEGT. The CDR3 protein is CASSSSGGHNEQFF. The DNA of the CDR3 is TGTGCCAGCAGCTCTAGCGGGGGTCACAATGAGCAGTTCTTC.

The rearrangement joins TRBV9 to TRBJ1-2; 10 bases match TRBD1. The CDR3 contains 15 residues. CDR1 is SGDLS and CDR2 is YYNGEE in the germline V gene. V lost 2 bases, J lost 3 bases, and 4 bases stayed unmatched. CDR3 sequence reads: CASSVRDRGDYGYTF. The CDR3 nucleotides read TGTGCCAGCAGCGTTCGGGACAGGGGAGACTATGGCTACACCTTC. Full variable domain (remainder filled in from reference TRBV9 and TRBJ1-2): DSGVTQTPKHLITATGQRVTLRCSPRSGDLSVYWYQQSLDQGLQFLIQYYNGEERAKGNILERFSAQQFPDLHSELNLSSLELGDSALYFCASSVRDRGDYGYTFGSGTRLTVV.

The chain combines TRBV28 with TRBJ2-7, with D tentatively TRBD2 (6 bases). Per germline, CDR1 MDHEN and CDR2 SYDVKM. The CDR3 is 15 amino acids. Trimming left V 4 bases short and J 3 bases short, with 16 bases between. CDR3 protein: CASSSGGAGSYEQYF. In DNA form, the CDR3 reads TGTGCCAGCAGTTCCGGCGGGGCGGGGAGCTACGAGCAGTACTTC.

This clone was counted once. The chain combines TRBV10-3 with TRBJ1-6; 8 nucleotides line up with TRBD1. Germline V lookup: CDR1 ENHRY, CDR2 SYGVKD. The CDR3 totals 16 residues. Trimming took 4 bases from V and 9 from J; bases not matched to a gene: 11. The CDR3 nucleotides are TGTGCCATCAGTGTGCAGGCCCAAGGGACAGGTTCACCCCTCCACTTT. Amino acids: CAISVQAQGTGSPLHF.

This clone was recorded a few times. The rearrangement links TRBV29-1 to TRBJ1-2; tentatively, D is TRBD1 (6 bases). The CDR3 totals 15 residues. Germline-derived CDR1 and CDR2 are SQVTM and ANQGSEA. V lost 5 bases and J 1 base, leaving 17 bases between the germline ends. The CDR3 DNA reads TGCAGCGTTCTTTCTGGACAGCTCCTTAACTATGGCTACACCTTC. Its protein is CSVLSGQLLNYGYTF.

This clone was counted only a few times. The rearrangement links TRBV5-1 to TRBJ2-7; TRBD1 matches 8 bases. The germline V gene encodes CDR1 SGHRS and CDR2 YFSETQ. After removal of 4 bases from V and 4 bases from J, the junction contained 7 bases not matched to a gene. The CDR3 is 14 residues long. The CDR3 DNA follows: TGCGCCAGCAGCCTGGCGGGGACAGGATACGAGCAGTACTTC. Translated: CASSLAGTGYEQYF.

This clone was found a few times. This chain joins TRBV28 and TRBJ1-2, with D perhaps matching TRBD1 (6 bases). CDR1 and CDR2 from the germline V gene are MDHEN and SYDVKM. V lost 6 bases and J lost 10, with 12 bases in between. This CDR3 region has 11 residues. CDR3 sequence reads: CASRDSFDYTF. The CDR3 nucleotides read TGTGCCAGCAGGGACAGTTTCGACTACACCTTC.

This chain joins TRBV5-4 and TRBJ1-1, with 10 bases matching TRBD1. There are 13 residues in the CDR3. Germline V gives CDR1 SGHNT, CDR2 YYREEE (reference sequence). The V and J ends lost 4 bases and 7 bases, in that order; junction bases with no gene match: 4. The DNA for the CDR3 is TGTGCCAGCAGCAGACAGGGGGCGTTTGAAGCTTTCTTT. Encoded protein: CASSRQGAFEAFF.

The chain is built from TRBV5-1 and TRBJ1-2; 9 bases are a match to TRBD1. The CDR3 runs to 14 residues. V was pared by 0 bases and J by 5 bases, with 2 bases of the junction left unmatched. Germline V gene lookup returns CDR1 SGHRS and CDR2 YFSETQ. The DNA for the CDR3 is TGCGCCAGCAGCTTGGGGACAGGGGTATATGGCTACACCTTC. This sequence encodes CASSLGTGVYGYTF.

The J gene is TRBJ2-7, the V gene TRBV30; TRBD1 aligns across 9 bases. The CDR3 is 13 amino acids. Trimming took 2 bases from V and 5 from J; bases not matched to a gene: 4. Germline V gene data show CDR1 as GTSNPN and CDR2 as SVGIG (reference sequence). Written as DNA, the CDR3 is TGTGCCTGGAGTACGGACAGGGGCAACGAGCAGTACTTC. It translates to CAWSTDRGNEQYF. The full variable domain, in which reference TRBV30 and TRBJ2-7 provide the parts outside the CDR3, is SQTIHQWPATLVQPVGSPLSLECTVEGTSNPNLYWYRQAAGRGLQLLFYSVGIGQISSEVPQNLSASRPQDRQFILSSKKLLLSDSGFYLCAWSTDRGNEQYFGPGTRLTVT.

The rearrangement joins TRBV19 to TRBJ2-1; no clear D gene. Germline values: CDR1 LNHDA, CDR2 SQIVND (reference sequence). The germline V and J ends were trimmed by 3 bases and 5 bases, with 8 bases remaining between them. The CDR3 is made up of 13 amino acids. The CDR3 DNA is TGTGCCAGTAGTATTCGTAGAAACAATGAGCAGTTCTTC. Translated: CASSIRRNNEQFF.

The J gene is TRBJ1-2, the V gene TRBV9; D is ambiguous. Per germline, CDR1 SGDLS and CDR2 YYNGEE. The CDR3 spans 16 residues. The germline V and J ends were trimmed by 3 bases and 4 bases, with 19 bases remaining between them. The CDR3 here is CASSANSRRDTYGYTF. The CDR3 region has the DNA TGTGCCAGCAGCGCTAATTCGCGTCGTGACACCTATGGCTACACCTTC.

This clone was found a few times. The chain employs TRBV18 and TRBJ1-5, with 7 bases aligning to TRBD1. V trimming: 3 bases; J trimming: 4 bases; junction bases outside the gene matches: 3. CDR1 and CDR2 (germline): KGHSH, LQKENI. This CDR3 has 14 amino acids. CDR3 in DNA: TGTGCCAGCTCACCCGGGACAGTGAATCAGCCCCAGCATTTT. Translation: CASSPGTVNQPQHF. The full variable domain, with the rest looked up from reference TRBV18 and TRBJ1-5, is NAGVMQNPRHLVRRRGQEARLRCSPMKGHSHVYWYRQLPEEGLKFMVYLQKENIIDESGMPKERFSAEFPKEGPSILRIQQVVRGDSAAYFCASSPGTVNQPQHFGDGTRLSIL.

This chain connects TRBV14 to TRBJ2-5; 10 bases map to TRBD2. The CDR3 length is 15 residues. Germline CDR1 is SGHDN and CDR2 is FVKESK. Germline trimming cut 2 bases from V and 7 bases from J; bases unmatched to any gene: 7. The CDR3 sequence is CASSQQAGGPGTQYF. CDR3 bases: TGTGCCAGCAGCCAACAAGCGGGGGGGCCTGGGACCCAGTACTTC.